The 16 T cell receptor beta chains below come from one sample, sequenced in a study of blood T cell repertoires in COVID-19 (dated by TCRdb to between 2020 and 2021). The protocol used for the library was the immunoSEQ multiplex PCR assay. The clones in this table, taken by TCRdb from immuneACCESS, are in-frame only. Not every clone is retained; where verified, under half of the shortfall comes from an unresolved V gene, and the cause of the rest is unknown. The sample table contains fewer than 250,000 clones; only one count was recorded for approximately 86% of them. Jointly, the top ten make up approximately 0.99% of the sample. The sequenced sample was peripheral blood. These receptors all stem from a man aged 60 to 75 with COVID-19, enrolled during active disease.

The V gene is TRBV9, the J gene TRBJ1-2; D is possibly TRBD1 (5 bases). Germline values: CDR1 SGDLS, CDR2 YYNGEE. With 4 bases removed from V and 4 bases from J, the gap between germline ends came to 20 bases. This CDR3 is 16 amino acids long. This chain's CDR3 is CASSPRSAGSGYGYTF. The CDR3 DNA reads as TGTGCCAGCAGCCCGAGGTCGGCAGGGTCGGGCTATGGCTACACCTTC.

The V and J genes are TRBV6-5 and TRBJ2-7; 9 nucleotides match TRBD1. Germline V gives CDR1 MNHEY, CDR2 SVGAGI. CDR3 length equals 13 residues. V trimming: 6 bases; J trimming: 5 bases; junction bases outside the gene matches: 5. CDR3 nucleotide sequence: TGTGCCAGCAGGCGGACAGGGGAGGACGAGCAGTACTTC. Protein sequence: CASRRTGEDEQYF.

CDR3 DNA: TGTGCCAGCAATGGGAGGGGGTCGGTCCATGAGCAGTTCTTC. Translation: CASNGRGSVHEQFF. The chain is built from TRBV7-9 and TRBJ2-1; a possible D gene is TRBD2 (7 bases). CDR1 is SEHNR and CDR2 is FQNEAQ in the germline V gene (reference sequence). The CDR3 sequence is 14 residues long. The germline V and J ends were trimmed by 7 bases and 8 bases, with 18 bases remaining between them.

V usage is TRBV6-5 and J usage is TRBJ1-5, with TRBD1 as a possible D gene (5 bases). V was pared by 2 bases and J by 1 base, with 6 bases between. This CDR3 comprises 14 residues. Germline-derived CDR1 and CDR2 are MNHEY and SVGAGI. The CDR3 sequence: CASSYKGSNQPQHF. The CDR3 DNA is TGTGCCAGCAGTTACAAGGGGAGCAATCAGCCCCAGCATTTT.

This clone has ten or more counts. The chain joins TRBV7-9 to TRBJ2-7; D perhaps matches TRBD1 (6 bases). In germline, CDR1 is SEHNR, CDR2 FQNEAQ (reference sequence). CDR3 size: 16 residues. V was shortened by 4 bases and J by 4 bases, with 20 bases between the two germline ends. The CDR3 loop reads CASSSPTTGGVYEQYF. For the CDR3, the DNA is TGTGCCAGCAGCTCCCCTACGACAGGTGGGGTATACGAGCAGTACTTC.

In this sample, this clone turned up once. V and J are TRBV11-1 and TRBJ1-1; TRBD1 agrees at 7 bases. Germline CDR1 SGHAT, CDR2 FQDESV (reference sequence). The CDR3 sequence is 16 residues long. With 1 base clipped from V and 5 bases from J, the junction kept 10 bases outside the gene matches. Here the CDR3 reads CASSLEGGTAATEAFF. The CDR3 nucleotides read TGTGCCAGCAGCTTAGAAGGGGGGACAGCTGCGACTGAAGCTTTCTTT.

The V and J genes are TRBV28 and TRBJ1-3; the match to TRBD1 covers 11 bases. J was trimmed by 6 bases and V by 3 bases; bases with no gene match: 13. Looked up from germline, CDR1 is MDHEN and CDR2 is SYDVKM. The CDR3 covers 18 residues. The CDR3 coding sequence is TGTGCCAGCAGTTTTGGACAGGGGGCAACCCTTCGCGCAAACACCATATATTTT. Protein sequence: CASSFGQGATLRANTIYF. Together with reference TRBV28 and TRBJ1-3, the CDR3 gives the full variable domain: DVKVTQSSRYLVKRTGEKVFLECVQDMDHENMFWYRQDPGLGLRLIYFSYDVKMKEKGDIPEGYSVSREKKERFSLILESASTNQTSMYLCASSFGQGATLRANTIYFGEGSWLTVV.

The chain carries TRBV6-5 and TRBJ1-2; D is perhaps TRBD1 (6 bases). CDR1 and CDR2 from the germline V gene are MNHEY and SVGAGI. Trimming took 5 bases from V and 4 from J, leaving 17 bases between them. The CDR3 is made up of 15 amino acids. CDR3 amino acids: CASSLLAGTLYGYTF. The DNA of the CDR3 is TGTGCCAGCAGTCTACTTGCAGGGACACTCTATGGCTACACCTTC.

CDR3 sequence reads: CASSQPRGAGELFF. The CDR3 DNA sequence: TGTGCCAGCAGCCAGCCTCGGGGGGCCGGGGAGCTGTTTTTT. The chain has TRBV3-1 (or the pseudogene TRBV3-2) and TRBJ2-2; 7 bases agree with TRBD2. V shed 3 bases and J 6 bases; nucleotides not matched to a gene: 4. CDR3 length equals 14 residues. CDR1 and CDR2 from the germline V gene are LGHDT and YNNKEL (reference sequence).

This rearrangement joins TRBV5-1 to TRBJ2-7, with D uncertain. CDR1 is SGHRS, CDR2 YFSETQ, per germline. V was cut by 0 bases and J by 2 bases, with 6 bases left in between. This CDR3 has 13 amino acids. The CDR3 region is CASSLDITYEQYF. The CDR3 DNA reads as TGCGCCAGCAGCTTGGACATAACCTACGAGCAGTACTTC.

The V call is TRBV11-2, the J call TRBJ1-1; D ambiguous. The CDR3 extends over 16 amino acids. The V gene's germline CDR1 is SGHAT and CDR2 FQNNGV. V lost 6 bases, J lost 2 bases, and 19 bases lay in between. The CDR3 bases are TGTGCCAGCAGGAGGAGGGAAATCGGTTTAAACACTGAAGCTTTCTTT. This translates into CASRRREIGLNTEAFF.

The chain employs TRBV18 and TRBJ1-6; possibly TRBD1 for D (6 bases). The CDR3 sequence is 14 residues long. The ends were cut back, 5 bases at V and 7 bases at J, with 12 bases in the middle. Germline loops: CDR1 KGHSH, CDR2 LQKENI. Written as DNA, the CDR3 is TGTGCCAGCTCATCAGGGGACGGGAATTCACCCCTCCACTTT. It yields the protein CASSSGDGNSPLHF.

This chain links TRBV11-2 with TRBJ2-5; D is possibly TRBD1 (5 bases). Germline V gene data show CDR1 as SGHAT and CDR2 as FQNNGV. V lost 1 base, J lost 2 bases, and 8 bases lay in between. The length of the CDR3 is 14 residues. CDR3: CASSLVPGQETQYF. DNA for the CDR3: TGTGCCAGCAGCTTAGTCCCAGGGCAAGAGACCCAGTACTTC.

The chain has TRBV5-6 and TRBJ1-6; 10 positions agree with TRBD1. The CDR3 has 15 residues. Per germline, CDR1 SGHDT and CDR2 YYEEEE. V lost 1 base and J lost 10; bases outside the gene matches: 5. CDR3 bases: TGTGCCAGCAGCTTGTGGACAGGGGGAAGGTCACCCCTCCACTTT. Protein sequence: CASSLWTGGRSPLHF.

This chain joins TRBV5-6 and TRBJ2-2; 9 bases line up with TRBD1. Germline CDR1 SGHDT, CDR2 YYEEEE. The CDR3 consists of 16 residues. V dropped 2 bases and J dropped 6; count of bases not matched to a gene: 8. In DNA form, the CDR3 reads TGTGCCAGCAGCTTCCTCGGGACAGGGAGTGCCGGGGAGCTGTTTTTT. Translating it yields CASSFLGTGSAGELFF.

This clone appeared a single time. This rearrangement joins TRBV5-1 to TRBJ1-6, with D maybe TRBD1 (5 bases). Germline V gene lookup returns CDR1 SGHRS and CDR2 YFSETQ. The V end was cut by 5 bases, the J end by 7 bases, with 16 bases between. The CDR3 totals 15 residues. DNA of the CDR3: TGCGCCAGCAGGGGATGGCAGGGCAACAATTCACCCCTCCACTTT. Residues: CASRGWQGNNSPLHF.